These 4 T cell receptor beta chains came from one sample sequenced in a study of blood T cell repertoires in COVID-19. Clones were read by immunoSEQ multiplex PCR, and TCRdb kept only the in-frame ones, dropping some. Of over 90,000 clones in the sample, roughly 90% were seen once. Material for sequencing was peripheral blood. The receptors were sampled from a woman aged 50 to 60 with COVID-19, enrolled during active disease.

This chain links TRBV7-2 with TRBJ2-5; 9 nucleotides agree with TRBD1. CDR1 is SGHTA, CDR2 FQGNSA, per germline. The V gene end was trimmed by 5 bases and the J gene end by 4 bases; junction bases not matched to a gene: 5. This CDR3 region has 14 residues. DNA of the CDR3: TGTGCCAGCAGCCAAACAGGGGGCACAGAGACCCAGTACTTC. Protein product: CASSQTGGTETQYF.

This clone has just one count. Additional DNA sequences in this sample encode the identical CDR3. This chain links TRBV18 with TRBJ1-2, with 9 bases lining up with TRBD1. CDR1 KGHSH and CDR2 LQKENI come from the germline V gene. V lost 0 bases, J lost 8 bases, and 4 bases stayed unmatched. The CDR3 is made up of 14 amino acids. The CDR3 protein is CASSPPGQGGGYTF. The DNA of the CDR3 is TGTGCCAGCTCACCACCGGGACAGGGAGGGGGCTACACCTTC.

The CDR3 here is CASSLGRGRTEAFF. The CDR3 nucleotides read TGTGCCAGCAGCTTAGGGAGGGGCCGAACTGAAGCTTTCTTT. The genes are TRBV11-1 and TRBJ1-1, with a weak D call TRBD1 (5 bases). Trimming pared 1 base from V and 5 bases from J, leaving 11 bases between. The CDR3 contains 14 residues. Per the germline V gene, CDR1 is SGHAT and CDR2 is FQDESV (reference sequence).

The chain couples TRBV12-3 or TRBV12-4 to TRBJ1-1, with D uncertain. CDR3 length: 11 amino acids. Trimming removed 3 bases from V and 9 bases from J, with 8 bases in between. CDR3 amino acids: CASSFRGKAFF. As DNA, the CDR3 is TGTGCCAGCAGTTTCCGAGGGAAAGCTTTCTTT.